One TCR beta chain is described in this entry. Its antigen is not identified. Using its own MiXCR run on the 5' RACE reads, TCRdb lists one record per CDR3 protein. The sample includes about 400,000 distinct CDR3 sequences, 9.5% to 13% of them seen just once. This sample is drawn from a study of T cells after yellow fever vaccination. Broader study findings: Abundant contaminating clonotypes from the bulk population could appear in FACS-sorted repertoires.

The source material was PBMCs, sampled on the day of the first yellow fever vaccination. The sequence derives from a man aged 18 to 29 who received the YFV17D yellow fever vaccine.

CDR3 DNA: TGTGCCAGCACCGTAGACAGGGGTCGCCAAGAGACCCAGTACTTC. Amino acid sequence: CASTVDRGRQETQYF. The J gene is TRBJ2-5, the V gene TRBV7-8; 8 nucleotides agree with TRBD1. J was trimmed by 1 base and V by 7 bases; bases with no gene match: 8. Germline loops: CDR1 SGHVS, CDR2 FQNEAQ. The CDR3 extends over 15 amino acids.